Listed below are T cell receptor beta chains from one sample, sequenced in a study of TIL therapy for anti-PD-1-resistant metastatic lung cancer. Profiling relied on immunoSEQ multiplex PCR, and the TCRdb table lists in-frame clones only, not all of them. The table lists about 49,000 clones, 70% to 85% of them singletons. The specimen was blood, collected at baseline. The receptors come from a man in his 70s with non-small cell lung cancer. CDR3s leave out the opening cysteine and the closing phenylalanine or tryptophan. Clone sizes are given selectively: once, few, many, or a class where the clone is expanded.

>TRBV2|10|NA
ASTPQGYEQY
>TRBV6-6|14|NA
ASSSPLAGTYNEQF
>TRBV19|14|NA
ASSILSGSSTDTQY
>TRBV7-2|10|NA
ASSASNQPQH
>TRBV7-9|12|NA
ASSLTTARSGYT
>TRBV4-1|13|NA
ASSQTTGIADTQY
>TRBV5-1|10|few
ASSPTDDGYT
>TRBV21-1|13|once
ASSKELAGYNEQF
>TRBV19|9|NA
ASSTTYEQY
>TRBV7-2|14|NA
ASSLAGGTGGYEQY
>TRBV28|12|NA
ASSLYRVAQPQH
>TRBV6-6|12|NA
ASSKRDTTDTQY
>TRBV2|12|NA
ASNRQTGLSEQY
>TRBV9|12|NA
ASSNKATTDTQY
>TRBV4-3|15|NA
ASSQDHGLAASYEQY
>TRBV7-9|11|NA
ASSPRQGYEQY